This TCR beta chain was captured in a study of T cell responses to AZD1222 COVID-19 vaccine. This table comes from immunoSEQ multiplex PCR, and its TCRdb copy is limited to in-frame clones, with some not included. Of fewer than 110,000 clones listed, roughly 87% are singletons. Germline V CDR1 and CDR2: SGHTA, FQGNSA. This CDR3 spans 16 amino acids. The ends lost 5 bases at V and 7 bases at J; junction bases unmatched: 13. Sequenced material: peripheral blood, taken on day 0 of AZD1222 vaccination. V gene TRBV7-2 combines with J gene TRBJ1-4, with 7 bases lining up with TRBD1. The receptor was isolated from an adult in good health. The CDR3, as DNA: TGTGCCAGCAGCCCTTCGCCGGGACAGACTCTTGAAAAACTGTTTTTT. Translating it yields CASSPSPGQTLEKLFF.